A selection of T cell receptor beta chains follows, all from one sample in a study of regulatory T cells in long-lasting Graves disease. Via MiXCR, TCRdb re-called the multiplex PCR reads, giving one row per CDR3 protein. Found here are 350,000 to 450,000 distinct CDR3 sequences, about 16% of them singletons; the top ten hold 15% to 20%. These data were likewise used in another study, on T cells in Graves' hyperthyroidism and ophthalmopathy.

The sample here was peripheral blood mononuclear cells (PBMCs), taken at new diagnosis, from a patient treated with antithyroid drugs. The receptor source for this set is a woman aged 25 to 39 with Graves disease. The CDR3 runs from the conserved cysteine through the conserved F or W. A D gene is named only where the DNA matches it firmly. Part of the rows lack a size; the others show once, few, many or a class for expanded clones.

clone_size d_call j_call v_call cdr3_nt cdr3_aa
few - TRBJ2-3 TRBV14 TGTGCCAGCAGCCATACACTGCTTCACGGCACAGATACGCAGTATTTT CASSHTLLHGTDTQYF
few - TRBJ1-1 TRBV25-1 TGTGCCAGCAGTGGCGGCAAGAGGAACACTGAAGCTTTCTTT CASSGGKRNTEAFF
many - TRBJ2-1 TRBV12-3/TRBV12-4 TGTGCCAGCAAGGGCTATGGGAATGAGCAGTTCTTC CASKGYGNEQFF
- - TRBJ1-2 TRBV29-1 TGCAGCGTTGATCTTGGAGCTAACTATGGCTACACCTTC CSVDLGANYGYTF
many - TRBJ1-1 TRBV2 TGTGCTCTATCAACACAGGGAGGGCATACTGAAGCTTTCTTT CALSTQGGHTEAFF
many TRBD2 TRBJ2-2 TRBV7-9 TGTGCCAGCAGCCGACCCCTAGCGGGAGAGGCCGGGGAGCTGTTTTTT CASSRPLAGEAGELFF
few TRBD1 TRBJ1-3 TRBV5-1 TGCGCCAGCACTGTTGGACAGGGCGGTGGAAACACCATATATTTT CASTVGQGGGNTIYF
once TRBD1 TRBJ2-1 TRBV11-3 TGTGCCAGCAGCTCGGGACAGGGGGCAAAAGGTGGGCAGTTCTTC CASSSGQGAKGGQFF
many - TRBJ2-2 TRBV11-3 TGTGCCAGCAGCTTAGTCGTAGCGGATGTGCCCGGGGAGCTGTTTTTT CASSLVVADVPGELFF
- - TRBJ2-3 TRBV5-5 TGTGCCAGCGGGCACCCTAGCACAGATACGCAGTATTTT CASGHPSTDTQYF
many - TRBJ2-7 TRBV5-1 TGCGCCAGCAGCTTGGGAGGGATCGACGAGCAGTACTTC CASSLGGIDEQYF
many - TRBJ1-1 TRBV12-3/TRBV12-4 TGTGCCAGCAGTTCACAGAGTGCAGGTTATGAAGCTTTCTTT CASSSQSAGYEAFF
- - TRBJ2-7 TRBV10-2 TGCGCCAGCAGTGACCCCGGAGCTCCAACCTACGAGCAGTACTTC CASSDPGAPTYEQYF
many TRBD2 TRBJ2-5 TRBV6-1 TGTGCCAGCCGACTAGCCGGCCAAGAGACCCAGTACTTC CASRLAGQETQYF
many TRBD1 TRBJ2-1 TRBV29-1 TGCAGCGTTGAAGAGATGCAGGGGGCGCTCCATGAGCAGTTCTTC CSVEEMQGALHEQFF
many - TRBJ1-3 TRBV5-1 TGCGCCAGCAGCTTGGAAGCACTCTCTGGAAACACCATATATTTT CASSLEALSGNTIYF
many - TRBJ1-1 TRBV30 TGTGCCTGGAGTTTGTGGCCCATGAACACTGAAGCTTTCTTT CAWSLWPMNTEAFF
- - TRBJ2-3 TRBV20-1 TGCAGTGCTAGACTCGGGAGAAGGGAAGATACGCAGTATTTT CSARLGRREDTQYF
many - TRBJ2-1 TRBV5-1 TGCGCCAGCAGACAGGGTGGCTCCTACAATGAGCAGTTCTTC CASRQGGSYNEQFF
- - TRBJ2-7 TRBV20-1 TGCAGTGCTAGCGGATACGGGGAGCAGTACTTC CSASGYGEQYF
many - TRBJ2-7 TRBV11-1 TGTGCCAGCAGCTTAGTCAGAACCTACGAGCAGTACTTC CASSLVRTYEQYF
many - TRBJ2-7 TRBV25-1 TGTGCCACCATAGACGCGGGGGCCCAGGGGGTCCGAGCCTACGAGCAGTACTTC CATIDAGAQGVRAYEQYF
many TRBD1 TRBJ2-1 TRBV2 TGTGCCACCTCAAGAGGGGGCTATGAGCAGTTCTTC CATSRGGYEQFF
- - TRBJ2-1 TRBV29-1 TGCAGCGTTGAATGGGAGCGGGCAGACTACAATGAGCAGTCCTTC CSVEWERADYNEQSF
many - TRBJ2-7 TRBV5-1 TGTGCCAGCAGCTTTACCGGGAACTACGAGCAGTACTTC CASSFTGNYEQYF
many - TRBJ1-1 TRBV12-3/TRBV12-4 TGTGCCAGCAGTTTAATGGTGAACACTGAAGCTTTCTTT CASSLMVNTEAFF
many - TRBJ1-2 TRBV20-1 TGCAGTGCTGCAAGGGACAAGAACTATGGCTACACCTTC CSAARDKNYGYTF
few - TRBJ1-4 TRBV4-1 TGCGCCAGCAGCGCGAGGCTAAATGAAAAACTGTTTTTT CASSARLNEKLFF
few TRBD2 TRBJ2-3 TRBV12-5 TGTGCTAGTGGCCAAATCACGGGACTAGCGGGATTTAATGCTGGCACAGATACGCAGTATTTT CASGQITGLAGFNAGTDTQYF
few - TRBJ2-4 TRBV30 TGTGCCTGGAGTTTTTTAGGGGGGTTAGGCTTC CAWSFLGGLGF
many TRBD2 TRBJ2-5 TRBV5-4 TGTGCCAGCACCTCAGCGGGAGCGGAGACCCAGTACTTC CASTSAGAETQYF
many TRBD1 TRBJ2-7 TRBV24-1 TGTGCCACCAGCCAGACAGGGATCGAGCAGTACTTC CATSQTGIEQYF
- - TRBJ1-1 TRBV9 TGTGCCAGCAGCGTAGTAGAGGAGAACACTGAAGCTTTCTTT CASSVVEENTEAFF
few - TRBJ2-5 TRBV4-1 TGCGCCAGCAGCCAAGGGGTCGTGGAGACCCAGTACTTC CASSQGVVETQYF
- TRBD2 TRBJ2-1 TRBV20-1 TGCAGTGCTAAAGGACTAGCCTACAATGAGCAGTTCTTC CSAKGLAYNEQFF
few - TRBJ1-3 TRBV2 TGTGCCAGCAGTGAAGCAGGCGCGACTGGAAACACCATATATTTT CASSEAGATGNTIYF
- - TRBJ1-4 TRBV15 TGTGCCACCAGCAGAGATAGGACCGCAACTAATGAAAAACTGTTTTTT CATSRDRTATNEKLFF
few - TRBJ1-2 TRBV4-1 TGCGCCAGCAGCCCAAGAGACCAGGACTATGGCTACACCTTC CASSPRDQDYGYTF
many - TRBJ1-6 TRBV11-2 TGTGCCAGCAGCCCCCCCAGATCACCCCTCCACTTT CASSPPRSPLHF
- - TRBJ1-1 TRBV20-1 TGCAGGGCACGGGGGGTGAACACTGAAGCTTTCTTT CRARGVNTEAFF